This T cell receptor (beta chain) was sequenced during a study of vaccination and CD4 T cells after COVID-19. The germline V gene has CDR1 GTSNPN and CDR2 SVGIG (reference sequence). The CDR3 runs 14 residues. Deletions cut 0 bases from V and 4 bases from J, with 10 bases between. This clonotype was counted a few times. The antigen remains unidentified. Treatment in this sample: roughly ten-day PBMC culture with coronavirus spike peptide pools or control peptides (ViraFEST assay). The Oncomine TCR Beta short-read assay sequenced DNA from cultured CD4+ T cells. TCRdb fed the PCR reads into MiXCR, producing one record per CDR3 protein. Among fewer than 10,000 distinct CDR3 sequences, 20% to 25% were seen once, and the ten largest hold less than 25%.

This clonotype was obtained from a human donor with COVID-19. Material for sequencing was cultured CD4+ T cells from blood. This chain links TRBV30 with TRBJ1-5; D unclear. CDR3 coding DNA: TGTGCCTGGAGTGTACTGACGGGGAATCAGCCCCAGCATTTT. Its protein is CAWSVLTGNQPQHF.